The source of this TCR beta chain is a study of shared T cell receptors in the human thymus (dated by TCRdb to about 2021). As for the study more broadly: The study investigated the way shared, self-reactive T-cell receptor alpha chains are produced in the human thymus.

This clone was observed a few times. What this receptor recognizes is not known. No base quality values were provided; no much bigger clone lies one nucleotide off. The CDR3 runs 10 amino acids, cysteine and phenylalanine included. Only CDR3 DNA is held: 30 bases, read in frame from base 1. As encoded in the germline V gene, CDR1 is MDHEN while CDR2 is SYDVKM. V loses 7 bases of germline sequence and J loses 8 bases, and the interval between the two ends is 8 bases. Libraries were prepared through the immunoSEQ multiplex PCR assay. TCRdb carries this immuneACCESS record with in-frame sequences only. Its versions omit some clonotypes, under half of them owing to an unresolved V gene in the studies checked, with the rest unexplained. Across this sample there are hundreds of thousands of clones, with about 87% seen only once. In total, the top ten clones hold more than 0.009% of the sample. These data were also reused for a study on human thymus T cells. Drawing on the second study: Immunologically healthy infants undergoing open corrective cardiac surgery for congenital heart defects in Finland were used as donors. Thymus tissue was obtained as surgical resects removed during corrective cardiac surgery. Usage of V and J gene segments appeared to be biased in both the thymic and the peripheral blood repertoires. The related research reported highly overlapping thymic TCR repertoires among unrelated individuals. TCR alpha and beta repertoires from seven to nine infant thymus samples and a few related peripheral blood samples were characterized in the study. Donor ages ranging from about 7 to 244 days were recorded, and over 5 male and two female infants were included in the cohort. After being mechanically released from the tissue, thymocytes were kept at -70 degrees C in pellets of about 9-32 million cells. Genomic DNA was extracted from frozen cell pellets with a QIAsymphony instrument. The immunoSEQ multiplex PCR assay was used to amplify the TCRB and TCRAD loci from a standardized quantity of quality-controlled genomic DNA. The amplicons spanned the V(D)J region and were long enough to cover the CDR3 and allow V and J genes to be identified. The amplicons were sequenced on an Illumina platform via the commercial immunoSEQ service. Primer bias and sequencing errors were corrected as previously described, and TCRAD and TCRB were defined on the basis of the IMGT database. The repertoires were analysed using immunoSEQ Analyzer 3.0 and VDJTools for basic statistics, V/J segment usage, diversity estimates, rarefaction and pairwise overlap. To estimate diversity, the Chao1, ChaoE, Efron-Thisted, Shannon and inverse Simpson indices were applied, and diversity was also estimated on datasets down-sampled to the smallest sample. Repertoire overlap was assessed by strict matching of CDR3 nucleotide sequence, V gene and J gene, and clustering was done by Jaccard-based multidimensional scaling. On average, thymus samples yielded about 730,000 unique TCRB clonotypes, whereas blood samples yielded some 92,000.

The chain is made from TRBV28 and TRBJ1-2; D gene: possibly TRBD1, on 6 matching bases. This TCR derives from a boy less than two years old with a congenital heart defect. Donor details come from another sample of the same person, matched by shared clones. The sequenced sample consisted of thymocytes. The nucleotide sequence reads as follows: TGTGCCAGCACAGGGGACGGCTACACCTTC. This gives the protein CASTGDGYTF.